These 28 T cell receptor beta chains originate from one sample sequenced in a study of T cells after yellow fever vaccination. Each CDR3 protein is one row after TCRdb ran MiXCR on the 5' RACE reads. The sample has 550,000 or so distinct CDR3 sequences, 19% seen once; the top ten hold roughly an eighth. Here the sequenced sample was PBMCs, taken 15 days after the yellow fever booster vaccination. The receptors were gathered from a man younger than 45 who received the YFV17D yellow fever vaccine.

The genes are TRBV5-6 and TRBJ1-1; possible D gene TRBD1, 5 bases. This CDR3 is 14 amino acids long. Germline V CDR1 and CDR2: SGHDT, YYEEEE. V was pared by 7 bases and J by 2 bases, with 15 bases between. CDR3 bases: TGTGCCAGCGGGGGAAACGGGGGTAACACTGAAGCTTTCTTT. This translates into CASGGNGGNTEAFF.

This clonotype showed up just a few times. The chain carries TRBV9 and TRBJ1-1; unclear D gene. V lost 0 bases and J 4 bases, leaving 7 bases between the germline ends. Per germline, CDR1 SGDLS and CDR2 YYNGEE. CDR3 length: 13 residues. The CDR3 spells CASSVGAPTEAFF. The CDR3 DNA reads TGTGCCAGCAGCGTAGGGGCCCCCACTGAAGCTTTCTTT.

This chain uses TRBV5-1 with TRBJ2-1, with 11 bases identical to TRBD2. V trimming: 0 bases; J trimming: 8 bases; junction bases outside the gene matches: 4. The CDR3 is 15 amino acids. Per the germline V gene, CDR1 is SGHRS and CDR2 is YFSETQ. The CDR3 bases are TGCGCCAGCAGCTTGGTAGCGGGAGGGGGTCATGAGCAGTTCTTC. This encodes CASSLVAGGGHEQFF.

This clonotype occurred a few times. The chain uses TRBV9 and TRBJ2-7; 14 nucleotides match TRBD2. CDR3 length equals 15 residues. With 3 bases clipped from V and 9 bases from J, the junction kept 8 bases outside the gene matches. Germline values: CDR1 SGDLS, CDR2 YYNGEE. CDR3 DNA: TGTGCCAGCAGCGCGGTCGGGACTAGCGGGAGTTGGCAGTACTTC. Amino acids: CASSAVGTSGSWQYF.

The rearrangement joins TRBV24-1 to TRBJ2-5; TRBD2 might be the D (7 bases). Trimming took 3 bases from V and 4 from J, leaving 17 bases between them. The CDR3 totals 16 residues. The germline V gene has CDR1 KGHDR and CDR2 SFDVKD. DNA of the CDR3: TGTGCCACCAGTGATGCGAACTGGGGGGGGCGAGAGACCCAGTACTTC. Translated: CATSDANWGGRETQYF.

This clonotype has just a few counts. This chain uses TRBV10-3 with TRBJ2-1; maybe TRBD1 (6 bases). Trimming pared 6 bases from V and 1 base from J, leaving 10 bases between. Germline V gene data show CDR1 as ENHRY and CDR2 as SYGVKD. The CDR3 sequence is 14 residues long. The CDR3 sequence: CAISRQDSYNEQFF. The CDR3 region has the DNA TGTGCCATCAGCCGACAGGATTCCTACAATGAGCAGTTCTTC.

In its sample, this clonotype was seen a few times. This chain joins TRBV6-2 or TRBV6-3 and TRBJ2-7, with D maybe TRBD1 (5 bases). There are 12 residues in the CDR3. Germline-derived CDR1 and CDR2 are MNHEY and SVGEGT. Trimming stripped 8 bases from V and 1 base from J, with 9 bases between. The CDR3 DNA follows: TGTGCCAGCGGGGCGTTTTCCTACGAGCAGTACTTC. It is translated as CASGAFSYEQYF.

CDR3 region: CASSLVVTAPQETQYF. In DNA, the CDR3 is TGCGCCAGCAGCTTGGTTGTGACAGCGCCCCAAGAGACCCAGTACTTC. This sequence joins TRBV5-1 and TRBJ2-5; possible D gene TRBD1, 5 bases. Trimming removed 0 bases from V and 1 base from J, with 13 bases in between. CDR1 is SGHRS and CDR2 is YFSETQ in the germline V gene. This CDR3 has 16 amino acids.

This clonotype was picked up a small number of times. V usage is TRBV7-2 and J usage is TRBJ2-5; D remains unclear. The CDR3 covers 12 residues. Between the trimmed V and J ends, which lost 3 bases and 9 bases, there was a span of 11 bases. The V gene's germline CDR1 is SGHTA and CDR2 FQGNSA. Here the CDR3 reads CASSLRSGAQYF. CDR3 in DNA: TGTGCCAGCAGCTTGCGTTCGGGCGCCCAGTACTTC.

This chain uses TRBV14 with TRBJ2-7; TRBD1 aligns across 8 bases. Germline CDR1 reads SGHDN; CDR2 reads FVKESK. With V trimmed by 3 bases and J by 2 bases, 6 bases remained unmatched. CDR3 length equals 15 residues. The CDR3 loop reads CASSQWTGWAYEQYF. CDR3 coding DNA: TGTGCCAGCAGCCAGTGGACAGGGTGGGCCTACGAGCAGTACTTC.

The chain is built from TRBV9 and TRBJ2-7, with TRBD1 as a possible D gene (5 bases). Trimming shortened V by 0 bases and J by 3 bases, and 13 bases separated the two germline ends. This CDR3 is 15 amino acids long. From germline, CDR1 is SGDLS and CDR2 YYNGEE. Written as DNA, the CDR3 is TGTGCCAGCAGCGTAGAGGCAGGGAACTTCTACGAGCAGTACTTC. Protein sequence: CASSVEAGNFYEQYF.

In its sample, this clonotype was seen a few times. As DNA, the CDR3 is TGCGCCAGCAGCCTGGGACAGCCGAACATTCAGTACTTC. Translation gives CASSLGQPNIQYF. The genes are TRBV5-1 and TRBJ2-4, with 7 bases fitting TRBD1. The CDR3 covers 13 residues. The germline gives CDR1 SGHRS, CDR2 YFSETQ. The V segment lost 4 bases and the J segment 7 bases; nucleotides outside the gene matches: 5. Looking up the rest from reference TRBV5-1 and TRBJ2-4 gives the full variable domain: KAGVTQTPRYLIKTRGQQVTLSCSPISGHRSVSWYQQTPGQGLQFLFEYFSETQRNKGNFPGRFSGRQFSNSRSEMNVSTLELGDSALYLCASSLGQPNIQYFGAGTRLSVL.

This clonotype was observed a few times. The chain has TRBV5-6 and TRBJ1-1, with D unclear. Germline-derived CDR1 and CDR2 are SGHDT and YYEEEE. The CDR3 sequence is 15 residues long. V lost 1 base, J lost 10 bases, and 20 bases lay in between. CDR3 coding DNA: TGTGCCAGCAGCTTGTCTCCCTTTAGTCCTTACCCAGCTTTCTTT. The encoded protein is CASSLSPFSPYPAFF.

V and J are TRBV7-2 and TRBJ2-7, with D possibly TRBD1 on 6 matching bases. V lost 5 bases and J 5 bases, leaving 13 bases between the germline ends. This CDR3 spans 13 amino acids. Germline loops: CDR1 SGHTA, CDR2 FQGNSA. The CDR3 loop is CASSRNYRDEQYF. The CDR3 nucleotides are TGTGCCAGCAGCAGAAATTACAGGGACGAGCAGTACTTC.

This clonotype was counted between two and nine times. The chain links TRBV7-2 to TRBJ1-1; a weak D match, TRBD1 (5 bases). Trimming removed 2 bases from V and 7 bases from J, with 11 bases in between. CDR3 size: 13 residues. Germline lookup yields CDR1 SGHTA and CDR2 FQGNSA. CDR3 loop: CASSLSGEGEAFF. Written as DNA, the CDR3 is TGTGCCAGCAGCTTATCGGGGGAGGGTGAAGCTTTCTTT.

This clonotype was counted between two and nine times. The genes are TRBV27 and TRBJ2-7; TRBD1 matches 9 bases. The CDR3 has 14 residues. The junction had 7 bases not matched to a gene; V was cut back by 5 bases and J by 5 bases. Looked up from germline, CDR1 is MNHEY and CDR2 is SMNVEV (reference sequence). This chain's CDR3 is CASSLHRGPNEQYF. The DNA for the CDR3 is TGTGCCAGCAGTCTCCACAGGGGGCCGAACGAGCAGTACTTC.

There are many counts of this clonotype. The rearrangement links TRBV7-2 to TRBJ2-7; 7 bases map to TRBD2. Germline CDR1 and CDR2: SGHTA and FQGNSA. The J segment lost 0 bases and the V segment lost 1 base, leaving 3 bases of the junction unmatched. The CDR3 length is 15 residues. CDR3 DNA: TGTGCCAGCAGCTTAGAGGCGGGGGTCTCCTACGAGCAGTACTTC. It is translated as CASSLEAGVSYEQYF.

This clonotype was recorded a few times. The V and J genes are TRBV6-5 and TRBJ2-1, with D unclear. In germline, CDR1 is MNHEY, CDR2 SVGAGI. CDR3 length: 14 amino acids. Between the trimmed V and J ends, which lost 6 bases and 1 base, there was a span of 10 bases. The CDR3 DNA is TGTGCCAGCAGATTAGACACTTCCTACAATGAGCAGTTCTTC. Its translation is CASRLDTSYNEQFF.

This clonotype turned up a few times. V and J are TRBV24-1 and TRBJ2-2; 7 nucleotides agree with TRBD1. The CDR3 loop spans 15 amino acids. From germline, CDR1 is KGHDR and CDR2 SFDVKD. The J segment lost 8 bases and the V segment lost 4 bases, leaving 9 bases of the junction unmatched. The CDR3 nucleotides read TGTGCCACCAGTGACGCCAGACAGGGCGTAGGGGAGCTGTTTTTT. It yields the protein CATSDARQGVGELFF.

The chain combines TRBV15 with TRBJ2-5; D is undetermined. Per the germline V gene, CDR1 is LNHNV and CDR2 is YYDKDF (reference sequence). V lost 1 base and J 5 bases, leaving 11 bases between the germline ends. CDR3 length: 14 amino acids. CDR3 nucleotides: TGTGCCACCAGCAGAGTTGCCACGGCGGAGACCCAGTACTTC. This translates into CATSRVATAETQYF.

The V and J genes are TRBV6-2 or TRBV6-3 and TRBJ1-1; D ambiguous. Trimming pared 5 bases from V and 8 bases from J, leaving 15 bases between. The CDR3 has 13 residues. Looked up from germline, CDR1 is MNHEY and CDR2 is SVGEGT. This CDR3 is CASSDNSGVEAFF. CDR3 bases: TGTGCCAGCAGTGACAACAGTGGGGTCGAAGCTTTCTTT.

The J gene is TRBJ2-7, the V gene TRBV5-1, with 10 nucleotides matching TRBD2. The germline V gene encodes CDR1 SGHRS and CDR2 YFSETQ. V lost 2 bases to trimming and J lost 3 bases; unmatched junction nucleotides: 5. The CDR3 is 15 amino acids. The CDR3 DNA reads as TGCGCCAGCAGCTTTAAAGCGGGAGGGAACTACGAGCAGTACTTC. Translation: CASSFKAGGNYEQYF.

The genes are TRBV6-2 or TRBV6-3 and TRBJ2-5, with TRBD1 matching 7 bases. Per the germline V gene, CDR1 is MNHEY and CDR2 is SVGEGT. V dropped 5 bases and J dropped 2; count of bases not matched to a gene: 8. The CDR3 totals 15 residues. This CDR3 is CASSLKRTGQETQYF. The CDR3 nucleotides read TGTGCCAGCAGTCTAAAAAGGACAGGACAAGAGACCCAGTACTTC.

The rearrangement joins TRBV10-3 to TRBJ2-7, with TRBD2 matching 8 bases. This CDR3 comprises 13 residues. The junction had 8 bases not matched to a gene; V was cut back by 9 bases and J by 4 bases. Per germline, CDR1 ENHRY and CDR2 SYGVKD. The CDR3 region has the DNA TGTGCCATAGGGGCGGGAGGTAATTACGAGCAGTACTTC. Its protein is CAIGAGGNYEQYF.

The V and J genes are TRBV5-1 and TRBJ2-3; D is unclear. The CDR3 loop spans 11 amino acids. Germline CDR1 reads SGHRS; CDR2 reads YFSETQ. V dropped 6 bases and J dropped 12 bases, with 14 bases sitting between them. DNA of the CDR3: TGCGCCAGCAATCAAGATCGAACTCAGTATTTT. This sequence encodes CASNQDRTQYF.

Only a few counts were recorded for this clonotype. The rearrangement joins TRBV29-1 to TRBJ2-3; TRBD2 matches at 9 bases. After removal of 0 bases from V and 4 bases from J, the junction contained 8 bases not matched to a gene. CDR3 length: 16 residues. In germline, CDR1 is SQVTM, CDR2 ANQGSEA. CDR3 sequence reads: CSVEESSGRSADTQYF. The CDR3 DNA follows: TGCAGCGTTGAAGAGAGTAGCGGGAGAAGCGCAGATACGCAGTATTTT.

This clonotype was counted a single time. The V call is TRBV18, the J call TRBJ1-1, with D possibly being TRBD1 (6 bases). Germline V gene sequence: CDR1 KGHSH, CDR2 LQKENI. The CDR3 sequence is 15 residues long. The ends were cut back, 3 bases at V and 3 bases at J, with 14 bases in the middle. This CDR3 is CASSPRTGTDTEAFF. CDR3 coding DNA: TGTGCCAGCTCACCGCGAACAGGGACGGACACTGAAGCTTTCTTT.

This clonotype was detected a few times. The V and J genes are TRBV14 and TRBJ2-3; weak D call: TRBD2 (6 bases). The V gene's germline CDR1 is SGHDN and CDR2 FVKESK. The CDR3 consists of 13 residues. V was pared by 4 bases and J by 4 bases, with 9 bases between. The CDR3 coding sequence is TGTGCCAGCAGCCGACTAGTGGCAGATACGCAGTATTTT. Protein product: CASSRLVADTQYF.